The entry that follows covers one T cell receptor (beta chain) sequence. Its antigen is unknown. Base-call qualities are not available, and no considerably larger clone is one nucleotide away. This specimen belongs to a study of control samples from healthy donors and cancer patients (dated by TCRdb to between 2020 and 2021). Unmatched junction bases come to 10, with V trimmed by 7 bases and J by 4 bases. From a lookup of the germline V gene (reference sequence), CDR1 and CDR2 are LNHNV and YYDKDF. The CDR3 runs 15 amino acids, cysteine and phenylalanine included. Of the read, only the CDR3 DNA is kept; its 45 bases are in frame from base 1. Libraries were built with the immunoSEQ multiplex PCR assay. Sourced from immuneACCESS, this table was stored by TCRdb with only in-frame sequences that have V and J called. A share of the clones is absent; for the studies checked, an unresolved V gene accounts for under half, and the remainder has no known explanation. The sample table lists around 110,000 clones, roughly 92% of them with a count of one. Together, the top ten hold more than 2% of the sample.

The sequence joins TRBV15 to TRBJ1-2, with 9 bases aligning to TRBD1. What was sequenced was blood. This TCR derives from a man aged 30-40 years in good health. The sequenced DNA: TGTGCCACCACCCGATTGAGGGACAGGGCCTATGGCTACACCTTC. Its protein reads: CATTRLRDRAYGYTF. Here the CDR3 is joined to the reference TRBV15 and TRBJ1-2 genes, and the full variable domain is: DAMVIQNPRYQVTQFGKPVTLSCSQTLNHNVMYWYQQKSSQAPKLLFHYYDKDFNNEADTPDNFQSRRPNTSFCFLDIRSPGLGDTAMYLCATTRLRDRAYGYTFGSGTRLTVV.